The sequence of this TCR beta chain was determined in a study of T-cell reconstitution after alpha-beta-depleted transplantation in children. Study observations and caveats: Some patients showed high day-60 TCRbeta diversity, which derived from surviving recipient T cells and thymic progenitors. It was newly produced T cells that mostly accounted for T-cell counts and diversity one year after transplant. Several hundred expanded graft clones reportedly supplied alpha-beta T cells about two months after transplant.

Trimming removed 0 bases from V and 5 bases from J, with 13 bases in between. CDR3 length equals 15 residues. The V gene's germline CDR1 is LGHNA and CDR2 YSLEER. Unique molecular identifiers were used to barcode this TCRbeta library. Each CDR3 protein is one row after TCRdb ran MiXCR on the PCR reads. The repertoire holds around 490,000 distinct CDR3 sequences, with 9.5% to 12% as singletons. Of note for this clonotype: Antigen specificity is unknown.

The TCR comes from a female patient between 2 and 10 years old who had a stem cell transplant for aplastic anemia, so the T cells may come from the graft donor. This chain uses TRBV4-3 with TRBJ2-5; tentative D call: TRBD2 (5 bases). This sample comprised PBMCs, mostly from graft donor cells, obtained 180 days after TCRalphabeta/CD19-depleted stem cell transplant. This chain's CDR3 is CASSQELGVGETQYF. DNA for the CDR3: TGCGCCAGCAGCCAAGAACTGGGAGTAGGGGAGACCCAGTACTTC.